These 17 T cell receptor beta chains came from one sample sequenced in a study of OX40 agonist ivuxolimab in advanced cancers. Profiling relied on immunoSEQ multiplex PCR, and the TCRdb table lists in-frame clones only, not all of them. Here the sample spans 39,000 or so clones, approximately 88% being singletons. The sample here was CD4+ or CD8+ T cells sorted from blood, taken in a trial of the OX40 agonist ivuxolimab. Source of these receptors: an adult with an advanced solid tumor such as melanoma, head and neck, liver or kidney cancer.

This clone was detected only once. The gene calls are TRBV6-5 and TRBJ1-2; D ambiguous. Trimming cost V 5 bases and J 8 bases, with 21 bases left between them. The germline V gene encodes CDR1 MNHEY and CDR2 SVGAGI. CDR3 size: 15 residues. The DNA for the CDR3 is TGTGCCAGCAGTCCGCGGGCCTCCCTGGCCTACGGCTACACCTTC. It yields the protein CASSPRASLAYGYTF.

The chain couples TRBV5-1 to TRBJ1-6; weak D call: TRBD1 (5 bases). In germline, CDR1 is SGHRS, CDR2 YFSETQ. This CDR3 is 16 amino acids long. Trimming took off 0 bases at V and 7 bases at J, with 14 bases between the two ends. The CDR3 is CASSLGSGTENSPLHF. CDR3 sequence (DNA): TGCGCCAGCAGCTTGGGATCCGGGACGGAAAATTCACCCCTCCACTTT.

This rearrangement joins TRBV11-2 to TRBJ1-1; D remains ambiguous. The CDR3 runs to 13 residues. Between the trimmed V and J ends, which lost 3 bases and 0 bases, there was a span of 5 bases. Looked up from germline, CDR1 is SGHAT and CDR2 is FQNNGV. The CDR3 bases are TGTGCCAGCAGCTTGCGGTTGAACACTGAAGCTTTCTTT. Its protein product is CASSLRLNTEAFF.

The rearrangement uses TRBV7-6 and TRBJ2-2; 9 nucleotides align to TRBD1. The junction had 6 bases not matched to a gene; V was cut back by 3 bases and J by 7 bases. The germline V gene encodes CDR1 SGHVS and CDR2 FNYEAQ. The CDR3 loop spans 15 amino acids. CDR3 residues: CASSLTGGHSGELFF. CDR3 bases: TGTGCCAGCAGCTTGACAGGGGGTCACAGCGGGGAGCTGTTTTTT.

This clone was counted once. V usage is TRBV2 and J usage is TRBJ1-1; D uncertain. Germline V lookup: CDR1 SNHLY, CDR2 FYNNEI. The germline V and J ends were trimmed by 6 bases and 1 base, with 9 bases remaining between them. CDR3 size: 13 residues. CDR3 loop: CASSRLGNTEAFF. The CDR3 nucleotides are TGTGCCAGCAGCCGCTTGGGGAACACTGAAGCTTTCTTT.

V is TRBV5-6 and J is TRBJ1-4; TRBD1 matches 8 bases. Germline V gives CDR1 SGHDT, CDR2 YYEEEE. The V segment lost 5 bases and the J segment 3 bases; nucleotides outside the gene matches: 3. The CDR3 is 14 amino acids. This CDR3 reads CASSRTGPNEKLFF. In nucleotides, the CDR3 is TGTGCCAGCAGTCGGACAGGGCCTAATGAAAAACTGTTTTTT.

The chain has TRBV19 and TRBJ2-2, with 8 bases that match TRBD2. Germline V gene lookup returns CDR1 LNHDA and CDR2 SQIVND (reference sequence). This CDR3 has 14 residues. The V gene end was trimmed by 8 bases and the J gene end by 4 bases; junction bases not matched to a gene: 6. CDR3 loop: CASSNGGATGELFF. In DNA form, the CDR3 reads TGTGCCAGTTCCAACGGGGGGGCCACCGGGGAGCTGTTTTTT.

In its sample, this clone was seen once. Lacking the conserved final phenylalanine or tryptophan, this CDR3 likely reflects a read error. Because the CDR3's place on the DNA is in doubt, the DNA is left out and the CDR3 is given as listed by TCRdb. The chain joins TRBV20-1 to TRBJ2-7; the table's D call TRBD2 went unverified against the DNA. The CDR3 is 10 residues long, counting both termini. Germline-derived CDR1 and CDR2 are DFQATT and SNEGSKA (reference sequence). The CDR3 spells CSAPTSGAVE.

The chain couples TRBV7-9 to TRBJ2-7, with D unresolved. Germline V gene data show CDR1 as SEHNR and CDR2 as FQNEAQ (reference sequence). Between the trimmed V and J ends, which lost 4 bases and 1 base, there was a span of 11 bases. The CDR3 runs to 14 residues. This CDR3 is CASSSHSDSYEQYF. The DNA of the CDR3 is TGTGCCAGCAGCTCACACAGCGATTCCTACGAGCAGTACTTC.

This clone showed up just once. The rearrangement joins TRBV4-1 to TRBJ1-6; D might be TRBD1 (5 bases). Trimming cost V 4 bases and J 14 bases, with 18 bases left between them. This CDR3 spans 14 amino acids. CDR1 MGHRA and CDR2 YSYEKL come from the germline V gene. CDR3 sequence (DNA): TGCGCCAGCAGCCGGCCTGGGGGGGACGGGACCCTCCACTTT. It codes for CASSRPGGDGTLHF.

J is TRBJ2-6 and V is TRBV28, with D unresolved. CDR1 and CDR2 (germline): MDHEN, SYDVKM. The CDR3 is 14 residues long. V lost 10 bases, J lost 4 bases, and 14 bases lay in between. CDR3 residues: CATLSTLGANVLTF. Here the CDR3 DNA reads TGTGCCACCCTAAGCACCTTAGGGGCCAACGTCCTGACTTTC.

The rearrangement joins TRBV10-3 to TRBJ2-1; 9 nucleotides align to TRBD2. The ends lost 6 bases at V and 8 bases at J; junction bases unmatched: 8. The CDR3 spans 14 residues. Per germline, CDR1 ENHRY and CDR2 SYGVKD. The CDR3: CAIRRGGPGDEQFF. The CDR3 bases are TGTGCCATCAGGCGGGGGGGCCCGGGGGATGAGCAGTTCTTC.

The CDR3 loop reads CASSQAAGVRGTIYF. The CDR3 bases are TGCGCCAGCAGTCAAGCTGCAGGGGTCAGAGGGACCATATATTTT. The chain joins TRBV23-1 to TRBJ1-3, with D possibly TRBD1 on 6 matching bases. TRBV23-1 is known as an ORF, though its function is uncertain. The CDR3 is 15 amino acids. Deletions cut 2 bases from V and 10 bases from J, with 18 bases between.

The chain employs TRBV9 and TRBJ1-5, with a weak D call TRBD1 (5 bases). Trimming cost V 0 bases and J 7 bases, with 11 bases left between them. CDR1 SGDLS and CDR2 YYNGEE come from the germline V gene. The CDR3 is made up of 14 amino acids. The CDR3 loop is CASSVAVGGQPQHF. The CDR3 DNA reads as TGTGCCAGCAGCGTAGCGGTGGGGGGGCAGCCCCAGCATTTT.

The chain employs TRBV15 and TRBJ1-3; 7 nucleotides line up with TRBD1. J lost 4 bases, V lost 5 bases, and 5 bases had no gene match. CDR3 size: 14 residues. Germline V gives CDR1 LNHNV, CDR2 YYDKDF (reference sequence). The CDR3 sequence: CATSWDSRGNTIYF. CDR3 sequence (DNA): TGTGCCACCAGCTGGGACAGCAGGGGAAACACCATATATTTT.

The gene calls are TRBV5-1 and TRBJ2-7; 7 bases agree with TRBD1. The CDR3 runs 13 residues. V dropped 4 bases and J dropped 7; count of bases not matched to a gene: 8. The germline CDR1 and CDR2 sequences are SGHRS and YFSETQ. The CDR3 reads CASSLTGPQEQYF. CDR3 in DNA: TGCGCCAGCAGCCTGACAGGGCCCCAGGAGCAGTACTTC.

The chain links TRBV19 to TRBJ1-4; D is unclear. Germline lookup yields CDR1 LNHDA and CDR2 SQIVND (reference sequence). This CDR3 region has 15 residues. The ends were cut back, 8 bases at V and 8 bases at J, with 21 bases in the middle. CDR3: CASLPGGGKGEKLFF. The CDR3 DNA reads as TGTGCCAGTCTCCCGGGAGGAGGGAAGGGCGAAAAACTGTTTTTT.